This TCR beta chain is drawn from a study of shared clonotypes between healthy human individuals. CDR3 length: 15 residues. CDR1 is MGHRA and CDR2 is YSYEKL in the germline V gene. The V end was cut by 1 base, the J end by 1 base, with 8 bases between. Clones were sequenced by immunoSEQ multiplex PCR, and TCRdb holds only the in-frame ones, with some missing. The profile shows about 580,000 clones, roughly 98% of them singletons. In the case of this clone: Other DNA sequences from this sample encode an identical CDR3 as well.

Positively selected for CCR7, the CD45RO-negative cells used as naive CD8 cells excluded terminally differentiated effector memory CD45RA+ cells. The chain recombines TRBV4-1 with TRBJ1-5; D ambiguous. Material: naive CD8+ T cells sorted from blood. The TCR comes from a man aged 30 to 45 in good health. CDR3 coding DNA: TGCGCCAGCAGCCAAGTTATACTCAGCAATCAGCCCCAGCATTTT. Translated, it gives CASSQVILSNQPQHF.